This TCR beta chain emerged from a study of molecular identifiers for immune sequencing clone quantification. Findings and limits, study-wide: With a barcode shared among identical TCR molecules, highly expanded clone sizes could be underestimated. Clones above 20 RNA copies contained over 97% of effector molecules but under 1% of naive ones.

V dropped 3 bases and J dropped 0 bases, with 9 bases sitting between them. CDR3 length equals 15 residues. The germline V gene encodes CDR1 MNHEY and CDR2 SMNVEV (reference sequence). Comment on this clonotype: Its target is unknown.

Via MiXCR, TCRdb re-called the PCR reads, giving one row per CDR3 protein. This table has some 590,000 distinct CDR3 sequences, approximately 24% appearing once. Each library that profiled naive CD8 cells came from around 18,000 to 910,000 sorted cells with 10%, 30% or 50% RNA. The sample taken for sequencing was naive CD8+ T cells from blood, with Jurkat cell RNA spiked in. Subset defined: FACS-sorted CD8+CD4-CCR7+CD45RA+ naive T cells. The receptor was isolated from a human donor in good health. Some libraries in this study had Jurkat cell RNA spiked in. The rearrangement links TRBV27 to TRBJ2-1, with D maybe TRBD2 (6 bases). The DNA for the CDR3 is TGTGCCAGCAGTTTCCGGGAGAGCTCCTACAATGAGCAGTTCTTC. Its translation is CASSFRESSYNEQFF.